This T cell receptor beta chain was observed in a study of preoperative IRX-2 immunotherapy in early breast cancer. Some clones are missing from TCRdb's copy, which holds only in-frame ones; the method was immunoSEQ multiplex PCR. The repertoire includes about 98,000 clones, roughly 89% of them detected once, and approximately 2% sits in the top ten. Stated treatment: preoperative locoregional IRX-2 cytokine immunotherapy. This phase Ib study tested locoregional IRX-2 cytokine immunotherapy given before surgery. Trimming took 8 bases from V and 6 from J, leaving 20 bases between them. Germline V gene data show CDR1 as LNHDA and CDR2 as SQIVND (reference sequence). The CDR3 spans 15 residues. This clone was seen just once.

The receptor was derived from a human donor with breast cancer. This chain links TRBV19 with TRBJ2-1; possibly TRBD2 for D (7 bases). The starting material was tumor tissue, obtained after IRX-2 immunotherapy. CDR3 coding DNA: TGTGCCAGTTGGGGGGGACATAGCGGCTCCAATGAGCAGTTCTTC. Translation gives CASWGGHSGSNEQFF.